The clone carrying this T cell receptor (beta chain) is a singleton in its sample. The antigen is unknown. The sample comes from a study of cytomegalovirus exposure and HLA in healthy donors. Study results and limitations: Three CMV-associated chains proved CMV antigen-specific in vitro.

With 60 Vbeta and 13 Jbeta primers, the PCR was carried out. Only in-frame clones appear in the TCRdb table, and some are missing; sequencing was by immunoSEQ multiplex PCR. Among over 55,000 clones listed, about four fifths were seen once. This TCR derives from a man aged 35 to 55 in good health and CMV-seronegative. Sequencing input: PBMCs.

The CDR3 is CASLTGANTEAFF. The CDR3 coding sequence is TGTGCCAGCCTAACTGGGGCGAACACTGAAGCTTTCTTT. The chain couples TRBV18 to TRBJ1-1; the D gene is possibly TRBD1 (5 bases). V dropped 8 bases and J dropped 1 base, with 11 bases sitting between them. The CDR3 is 13 amino acids. From germline, CDR1 is KGHSH and CDR2 LQKENI.